The 23 T cell receptor beta chains presented below share a single source sample, sequenced in a study of CD4 T cells in relation to SARS-CoV-2 and coronaviruses. The unexposed donors gave CD4+ T cells in 2011-2018, prior to COVID-19. CD4+ T cells were isolated from the cells after roughly 11 days of culture. What these receptors recognize is not known. Produced via immunoSEQ multiplex PCR; TCRdb's table is partial and in-frame only. The sample contains around 28,000 clones, 60% to 80% of which appear only once. Sample: CD4+ T cells from PBMCs, cultured in vitro. These receptors were obtained from a human donor in good health.

In this sample, this clone turned up once. This chain uses TRBV28 with TRBJ2-5, with TRBD1 matching over 10 bases. V shed 6 bases and J 1 base; nucleotides not matched to a gene: 5. Per the germline V gene, CDR1 is MDHEN and CDR2 is SYDVKM. The CDR3 runs 15 residues. The chain's CDR3 is CASSPDRGTQETQYF. DNA for the CDR3: TGTGCCAGCAGCCCGGACAGGGGGACCCAAGAGACCCAGTACTTC.

This clone was seen more than once but under ten times. The chain joins TRBV27 to TRBJ1-5; D call uncertain. The CDR3 loop spans 15 amino acids. CDR1 is MNHEY, CDR2 SMNVEV, per germline (reference sequence). Trimming took off 2 bases at V and 4 bases at J, with 12 bases between the two ends. DNA for the CDR3: TGTGCCAGCAGTTTAGCGGGGATCGGGAATCAGCCCCAGCATTTT. Translated: CASSLAGIGNQPQHF.

This clone was detected only a few times. J is TRBJ1-6 and V is TRBV6-5; D not certain. The CDR3 contains 12 residues. Trimming took off 5 bases at V and 10 bases at J, with 9 bases between the two ends. CDR1 MNHEY and CDR2 SVGAGI come from the germline V gene. In DNA form, the CDR3 reads TGTGCCAGCAGTCACGTAAGGTCACCCCTCCACTTT. Protein: CASSHVRSPLHF.

This clone was observed once. This chain uses TRBV2 with TRBJ2-7; TRBD1 aligns across 9 bases. The germline CDR1 and CDR2 sequences are SNHLY and FYNNEI. The CDR3 has 14 amino acids. Trimming at V came to 7 bases and at J to 0 bases, leaving 4 bases not matched to a gene. CDR3 loop: CASTGTGSSYEQYF. DNA for the CDR3: TGTGCCAGCACAGGGACAGGGAGCTCCTACGAGCAGTACTTC. Full variable domain (outside the CDR3, taken from reference TRBV2 and TRBJ2-7): EPEVTQTPSHQVTQMGQEVILRCVPISNHLYFYWYRQILGQKVEFLVSFYNNEISEKSEIFDDQFSVERPDGSNFTLKIRSTKLEDSAMYFCASTGTGSSYEQYFGPGTRLTVT.

The chain is built from TRBV7-9 and TRBJ1-1; D may be TRBD1 (5 bases). Germline loops: CDR1 SEHNR, CDR2 FQNEAQ (reference sequence). V was trimmed by 7 bases and J by 4 bases, leaving 25 bases between them. This CDR3 spans 17 amino acids. CDR3 amino acids: CASNSDLRARPGTEAFF. The CDR3 DNA follows: TGTGCCAGCAACTCCGACCTCAGGGCCAGGCCTGGCACTGAAGCTTTCTTT.

This rearrangement joins TRBV11-3 to TRBJ2-1; TRBD2 agrees at 9 bases. CDR1 and CDR2 from the germline V gene are SGHNT and YENEEA. V gave up 3 bases and J gave up 11 bases; unmatched junction bases: 8. This CDR3 region has 14 residues. CDR3 in DNA: TGTGCCAGCAGCTTGAGCGGGAGGACATCCAAGCAGTTCTTC. Its translation is CASSLSGRTSKQFF.

This clone has more than one count but fewer than ten. The CDR3 sequence: CASSLGLAGGWDEQYF. The CDR3 coding sequence is TGCGCCAGCAGCCTGGGGCTAGCGGGAGGCTGGGACGAGCAGTACTTC. The rearrangement links TRBV5-1 to TRBJ2-7, with 11 bases identical to TRBD2. This CDR3 region has 16 residues. J gave up 5 bases and V 4 bases, and 11 bases lay outside the gene matches. The germline gives CDR1 SGHRS, CDR2 YFSETQ.

The rearrangement joins TRBV12-3 or TRBV12-4 to TRBJ1-2; no firm D call. This CDR3 contains 13 residues. V lost 2 bases and J 1 base, leaving 5 bases between the germline ends. The CDR3 DNA follows: TGTGCCAGCAGTTTATCGAATAACTATGGCTACACCTTC. As protein: CASSLSNNYGYTF.

This clone is a singleton in its sample. The chain combines TRBV5-1 with TRBJ2-5, with 8 bases identical to TRBD2. Per germline, CDR1 SGHRS and CDR2 YFSETQ. This CDR3 has 15 residues. V lost 0 bases, J lost 4 bases, and 5 bases stayed unmatched. In DNA form, the CDR3 reads TGCGCCAGCAGCTTGGGACGAGCGGGGGTAGAGACCCAGTACTTC. This codes for CASSLGRAGVETQYF.

The chain has TRBV3-1 (or the pseudogene TRBV3-2) and TRBJ1-1; 11 bases are a match to TRBD1. V shed 6 bases, J shed 3 bases, and the junction held 6 bases outside the gene matches. The CDR3 is 15 residues long. Looked up from germline, CDR1 is LGHDT and CDR2 is YNNKEL (reference sequence). The CDR3 loop reads CASSRTGGIDTEAFF. CDR3 sequence (DNA): TGTGCCAGCAGTCGGACAGGGGGCATAGACACTGAAGCTTTCTTT.

The chain combines TRBV5-1 with TRBJ2-3; D tentatively fits TRBD1 or TRBD2 (6 bases each). The CDR3 loop spans 14 amino acids. Trimming shortened V by 2 bases and J by 2 bases, and 9 bases separated the two germline ends. Per germline, CDR1 SGHRS and CDR2 YFSETQ. The CDR3 DNA sequence: TGCGCCAGCAGCTTACGGGGGCCCACAGATACGCAGTATTTT. This encodes CASSLRGPTDTQYF.

The chain is built from TRBV5-1 and TRBJ2-7; the match to TRBD1 covers 7 bases. The J segment lost 0 bases and the V segment lost 5 bases, leaving 5 bases of the junction unmatched. The CDR3 has 14 residues. Germline CDR1 is SGHRS and CDR2 is YFSETQ. The DNA for the CDR3 is TGCGCCAGCAGGGCACAGGGGAGCTCCTACGAGCAGTACTTC. Amino acids: CASRAQGSSYEQYF.

The rearrangement joins TRBV19 to TRBJ1-4; no firm D call. Per germline, CDR1 LNHDA and CDR2 SQIVND (reference sequence). There are 13 residues in the CDR3. The V gene lost 3 bases and the J gene lost 0 bases, with 2 bases spanning the gap. The DNA for the CDR3 is TGTGCCAGTAGTATCGCAACTAATGAAAAACTGTTTTTT. This sequence encodes CASSIATNEKLFF. The variable domain in full, completed from reference TRBV19 and TRBJ1-4, reads DGGITQSPKYLFRKEGQNVTLSCEQNLNHDAMYWYRQDPGQGLRLIYYSQIVNDFQKGDIAEGYSVSREKKESFPLTVTSAQKNPTAFYLCASSIATNEKLFFGSGTQLSVL.

This clone is a singleton in its sample. The genes are TRBV6-2 or TRBV6-3 and TRBJ1-2; D uncertain. V was clipped by 1 base and J by 5 bases, with 8 bases between them. Per the germline V gene, CDR1 is MNHEY and CDR2 is SVGEGT. The CDR3 length is 13 residues. CDR3 DNA sequence: TGTGCCAGCAGTTACTTGCAGGTTTATGGCTACACCTTC. It translates to CASSYLQVYGYTF.

The gene calls are TRBV6-2 or TRBV6-3 and TRBJ1-5; 8 nucleotides line up with TRBD1. The germline gives CDR1 MNHEY, CDR2 SVGEGT. The CDR3 spans 15 residues. V lost 4 bases, J lost 4 bases, and 6 bases stayed unmatched. The DNA of the CDR3 is TGTGCCAGCAGTTCCACAGGGGGGAAGAATCAGCCCCAGCATTTT. Protein product: CASSSTGGKNQPQHF.

V gene TRBV28 combines with J gene TRBJ1-4; D gene uncertain. Germline V CDR1 and CDR2: MDHEN, SYDVKM. The CDR3 has 13 amino acids. V lost 6 bases and J 6 bases, leaving 11 bases between the germline ends. The DNA for the CDR3 is TGTGCCAGCAGCTTCTGGTCGGATGAAAAACTGTTTTTT. Translation gives CASSFWSDEKLFF. The full variable domain, completed using reference TRBV28 and TRBJ1-4, is DVKVTQSSRYLVKRTGEKVFLECVQDMDHENMFWYRQDPGLGLRLIYFSYDVKMKEKGDIPEGYSVSREKKERFSLILESASTNQTSMYLCASSFWSDEKLFFGSGTQLSVL.

This clone has just one count. This chain joins TRBV4-3 and TRBJ1-2; 9 bases are a match to TRBD1. This CDR3 has 14 residues. Germline V gene sequence: CDR1 LGHNA, CDR2 YSLEER. V shed 0 bases, J shed 8 bases, and the junction held 4 bases outside the gene matches. The CDR3 here is CASSQDIGQGGYTF. CDR3 DNA: TGCGCCAGCAGCCAAGATATAGGACAGGGGGGCTACACCTTC.

This clone occurred once. V is TRBV4-2 and J is TRBJ1-2; the D gene is possibly TRBD1 (6 bases). The ends were cut back, 0 bases at V and 8 bases at J, with 13 bases in the middle. The CDR3 runs 14 residues. Germline V gives CDR1 LGHNA, CDR2 YNFKEQ. Here the CDR3 reads CASSQDYRAGGYTF. CDR3 sequence (DNA): TGTGCCAGCAGCCAAGATTACAGGGCAGGGGGCTACACCTTC.

The chain couples TRBV10-3 to TRBJ1-6, with 8 bases that match TRBD1. The CDR3 contains 12 residues. Trimming took 7 bases from V and 10 from J; bases not matched to a gene: 3. Germline V gene sequence: CDR1 ENHRY, CDR2 SYGVKD. In DNA, the CDR3 is TGTGCCATCAAGACAGGGGACTCACCCCTCCACTTT. Protein product: CAIKTGDSPLHF.

V usage is TRBV20-1 and J usage is TRBJ2-3; 8 bases agree with TRBD2. CDR1 is DFQATT and CDR2 is SNEGSKA in the germline V gene (reference sequence). Trimming removed 3 bases from V and 3 bases from J; junction bases left unmatched: 11. The CDR3 has 16 amino acids. In DNA form, the CDR3 reads TGCAGTGCTAGTGGGTCGGCGGGGGGTTTTACAGATACGCAGTATTTT. Translated, it gives CSASGSAGGFTDTQYF.

V and J are TRBV3-1 (or the pseudogene TRBV3-2) and TRBJ2-2; D is unclear. Germline lookup yields CDR1 LGHDT and CDR2 YNNKEL (reference sequence). V was pared by 2 bases and J by 6 bases, with 4 bases between. There are 12 residues in the CDR3. The CDR3 coding sequence is TGTGCCAGCAGCCAATTTCCCGGGGAGCTGTTTTTT. It translates to CASSQFPGELFF.

The chain couples TRBV7-9 to TRBJ2-3; D possibly corresponds to TRBD2 (6 bases). The CDR3 is made up of 14 amino acids. Trimming shortened V by 1 base and J by 3 bases, and 8 bases separated the two germline ends. Germline loops: CDR1 SEHNR, CDR2 FQNEAQ (reference sequence). CDR3 nucleotide sequence: TGTGCCAGCAGCTTAGGGGGGAGGACAGATACGCAGTATTTT. Its protein product is CASSLGGRTDTQYF.

This chain joins TRBV5-3 and TRBJ1-5, with a weak D call TRBD1 (5 bases). TRBV5-3 is marked as an open reading frame, function uncertain. V dropped 3 bases and J dropped 4 bases, with 29 bases sitting between them. CDR3 size: 20 residues. CDR3 in amino acids: CARSSQTVPDTREMNQPQHF. The CDR3 DNA follows: TGTGCCAGAAGCTCCCAAACAGTCCCGGACACCAGGGAGATGAATCAGCCCCAGCATTTT.